Listed here is a single TCR beta chain. Trimming removed 1 base from V and 0 bases from J; junction bases left unmatched: 13. The CDR3 is made up of 21 amino acids. In germline, CDR1 is SGHRS, CDR2 YFSETQ. The source of the sample is a study of blood T cell repertoires in COVID-19. Study-wide context: T cells, B-cell-depleted T cells, or PBMCs supplied cDNA or gDNA.

In the source study's methods: Using reference gene primer amplification, nucleated cell counts were estimated. The table came from immunoSEQ multiplex PCR; TCRdb's copy has only in-frame clones and leaves some out. Clonal size and the V and J genes are those of that table, whereas D and trimming came from the DNA. This table holds 250,000 or so clones, about 88% found once. What was sequenced was peripheral blood. V gene TRBV5-1 combines with J gene TRBJ2-2, with 12 nucleotides matching TRBD1. This receptor was identified in a woman aged 60 to 75 with COVID-19, enrolled during active disease. The CDR3 DNA follows: TGCGCCAGCAGCTTGCGTACAAGGGGACAGGGGGCCCCTGCGAACACCGGGGAGCTGTTTTTT. Residues: CASSLRTRGQGAPANTGELFF.